What follows are 23 T cell receptor beta chains derived from one specimen sequenced in a study of T cells after yellow fever vaccination. MiXCR was run by TCRdb on the 5' RACE reads, yielding one entry per CDR3 protein. The top ten hold approximately 24% of the sample, which has some 110,000 distinct CDR3 sequences, 7.5% to 9.5% seen once. The input for sequencing was CD8+ T cells sorted from PBMCs, taken 45 days after the yellow fever booster vaccination. The receptors come from a man aged 25-45 years who received the YFV17D yellow fever vaccine.

V gene TRBV7-9 combines with J gene TRBJ2-7; D call uncertain. The germline gives CDR1 SEHNR, CDR2 FQNEAQ (reference sequence). Trimming left V 5 bases short and J 7 bases short, with 12 bases between. The CDR3 has 12 amino acids. DNA of the CDR3: TGTGCCAGCAGCACCGGAGTTTGGGAGCAGTACTTC. Translation gives CASSTGVWEQYF.

This clonotype was seen a handful of times. The chain employs TRBV7-6 and TRBJ2-3; 7 bases are a match to TRBD2. The CDR3 spans 17 residues. V was clipped by 5 bases and J by 0 bases; unmatched bases: 11. Germline CDR1 SGHVS, CDR2 FNYEAQ. The CDR3 DNA reads TGTGCCAGCAGCCGGGCGGCGAGCGGGGCTAGCACAGATACGCAGTATTTT. This gives the protein CASSRAASGASTDTQYF.

This clonotype was detected many times. This chain connects TRBV12-3 or TRBV12-4 to TRBJ2-7; weak D call: TRBD2 (6 bases). CDR3 length: 14 residues. V shed 6 bases and J shed 7 bases, with 19 bases lying between them. The CDR3 DNA is TGTGCCAGCAGCCCCTCTCGCGGGATTGGGGAGCAGTACTTC. It is translated as CASSPSRGIGEQYF.

This clonotype has a count of ten or more. The chain joins TRBV9 to TRBJ2-1; D is possibly TRBD2 (6 bases). This CDR3 contains 16 residues. Germline V gene sequence: CDR1 SGDLS, CDR2 YYNGEE. Trimming shortened V by 3 bases and J by 0 bases, and 13 bases separated the two germline ends. CDR3 protein: CASSAVAEPSYNEQFF. The CDR3 nucleotides are TGTGCCAGCAGCGCGGTAGCGGAACCCTCCTACAATGAGCAGTTCTTC.

This clonotype was seen repeatedly, ten times or more. The genes are TRBV12-3 or TRBV12-4 and TRBJ1-4; D gene uncertain. The CDR3 is 10 residues long. The V gene lost 5 bases and the J gene lost 13 bases, with 8 bases spanning the gap. CDR3 coding DNA: TGTGCCAGCAGTGGGAATGGACTGTTTTTT. Its translation: CASSGNGLFF.

This clonotype was counted ten times or more. CDR3 sequence (DNA): TGTGCCAGCAGCCCTAACGATGAGCAGTTCTTC. Its protein product is CASSPNDEQFF. The chain has TRBV5-5 and TRBJ2-1, with D hard to call. The length of the CDR3 is 11 residues. V was trimmed by 4 bases and J by 8 bases, leaving 7 bases between them. Per germline, CDR1 SGHKS and CDR2 YYEKEE (reference sequence).

The table lists this clonotype with many counts. V is TRBV7-2 and J is TRBJ2-1, with TRBD2 matching over 9 bases. Germline V gene lookup returns CDR1 SGHTA and CDR2 FQGNSA. This CDR3 region has 15 residues. The V segment lost 10 bases and the J segment 8 bases; nucleotides outside the gene matches: 15. In DNA form, the CDR3 reads TGTGCCACCGCCGGGACTAGCAACCCCATGGATGAGCAGTTCTTC. It specifies CATAGTSNPMDEQFF.

This clonotype has a count of ten or more. V is TRBV7-8 and J is TRBJ2-1; D is undetermined. The CDR3 spans 16 residues. Germline V gene sequence: CDR1 SGHVS, CDR2 FQNEAQ. Trimming shortened V by 0 bases and J by 4 bases, and 13 bases separated the two germline ends. The CDR3 sequence is CASSLAPQASYNEQFF. The CDR3, as DNA: TGTGCCAGCAGCTTAGCGCCCCAGGCCTCTTACAATGAGCAGTTCTTC.

There are many counts of this clonotype. This rearrangement joins TRBV5-1 to TRBJ2-7, with D possibly TRBD1 on 6 matching bases. Germline lookup yields CDR1 SGHRS and CDR2 YFSETQ. This CDR3 is built from 15 residues. V was trimmed by 1 base and J by 2 bases, leaving 13 bases between them. CDR3 region: CASSLRWDTTYEQYF. In DNA, the CDR3 is TGCGCCAGCAGCTTGAGGTGGGACACGACCTACGAGCAGTACTTC.

This clonotype was counted at least ten times. The CDR3 sequence: CASSMGQLDTQYF. The CDR3 DNA is TGTGCCAGCAGCATGGGACAGCTAGATACGCAGTATTTT. This chain connects TRBV7-9 to TRBJ2-3, with 7 bases fitting TRBD1. There are 13 residues in the CDR3. The V gene's germline CDR1 is SEHNR and CDR2 FQNEAQ (reference sequence). The trim removed 5 bases at V and 5 bases at J, leaving 4 bases unmatched.

CDR3 protein: CASSHVGGELFF. The CDR3 DNA reads TGCGCCAGCAGTCACGTTGGCGGGGAGCTGTTTTTT. The chain joins TRBV4-3 to TRBJ2-2, with D unclear. From germline, CDR1 is LGHNA and CDR2 YSLEER. The V end lost 6 bases, the J end lost 7 bases, and 9 bases lay between the germline ends. The CDR3 covers 12 residues.

Ten or more counts support this clonotype. CDR3 DNA sequence: TGTGCCAGCAGTTTATTCCTTAACTATGGCTACACCTTC. Translation: CASSLFLNYGYTF. The chain employs TRBV27 and TRBJ1-2; D not resolved. The ends were cut back, 1 base at V and 1 base at J, with 4 bases in the middle. Germline CDR1 reads MNHEY; CDR2 reads SMNVEV (reference sequence). The CDR3 covers 13 residues.

This clonotype was seen repeatedly, ten times or more. The V and J genes are TRBV29-1 and TRBJ2-1, with 8 bases lining up with TRBD2. Germline CDR1 and CDR2: SQVTM and ANQGSEA. The CDR3 runs to 13 residues. After removal of 6 bases from V and 4 bases from J, the junction contained 5 bases not matched to a gene. The chain's CDR3 is CSVGTSSYNEQFF. The CDR3 DNA is TGCAGCGTCGGGACTAGTAGTTACAATGAGCAGTTCTTC.

This clonotype was picked up many times. This chain joins TRBV12-3 or TRBV12-4 and TRBJ1-1, with 7 positions matching TRBD1. V lost 5 bases and J lost 0; bases outside the gene matches: 15. The length of the CDR3 is 18 residues. The CDR3 spells CASSPPAPGQIMNTEAFF. DNA of the CDR3: TGTGCCAGCAGTCCCCCGGCCCCGGGACAGATCATGAACACTGAAGCTTTCTTT.

Many counts were recorded for this clonotype. This rearrangement joins TRBV20-1 to TRBJ2-5; D may be TRBD1 or TRBD2 (6 bases each). The CDR3 has 16 amino acids. In germline, CDR1 is DFQATT, CDR2 SNEGSKA (reference sequence). Deletions cut 0 bases from V and 5 bases from J, with 19 bases between. CDR3 nucleotides: TGCAGTGCTAGAGATCGGGCGGGACAACTACGGGAGACCCAGTACTTC. Its translation: CSARDRAGQLRETQYF.

This clonotype appeared many times. CDR3 protein: CASSYPDNPNQPQHF. Written as DNA, the CDR3 is TGTGCCAGCAGTTACCCCGACAATCCCAATCAGCCCCAGCATTTT. The chain links TRBV6-5 to TRBJ1-5; no reliable D call. Trimming cost V 2 bases and J 3 bases, with 11 bases left between them. Germline assignment: CDR1 MNHEY and CDR2 SVGAGI. The CDR3 has 15 amino acids.

This clonotype showed up many times. The V gene is TRBV7-9, the J gene TRBJ2-1; 7 positions match TRBD2. The CDR3 loop spans 16 amino acids. V trimming: 4 bases; J trimming: 2 bases; junction bases outside the gene matches: 8. CDR1 is SEHNR, CDR2 FQNEAQ, per germline (reference sequence). CDR3 protein: CASSYPGTTPYNEQFF. The DNA for the CDR3 is TGTGCCAGCAGCTATCCCGGGACTACACCCTACAATGAGCAGTTCTTC.

This clonotype was seen ten or more times. This sequence joins TRBV27 and TRBJ2-7; D is undetermined. CDR1 and CDR2 from the germline V gene are MNHEY and SMNVEV (reference sequence). The CDR3 covers 13 residues. The V end was cut by 3 bases, the J end by 2 bases, with 8 bases between. The CDR3 region is CASSFQVAYEQYF. CDR3 bases: TGTGCCAGCAGTTTCCAAGTTGCCTACGAGCAGTACTTC.

The chain couples TRBV12-3 or TRBV12-4 to TRBJ1-3; D gene ambiguous. The CDR3 contains 17 residues. CDR3 amino acids: CTISFHVGDGSGNTIYF. In DNA form, the CDR3 reads TGTACCATCAGTTTCCATGTCGGGGATGGGTCTGGAAACACCATATATTTT.

This clonotype has only one observation. This chain links TRBV4-1 with TRBJ2-2; 7 nucleotides match TRBD2. CDR3 length: 17 amino acids. Trimming cost V 6 bases and J 1 base; bases outside gene matches: 11. CDR1 is MGHRA, CDR2 YSYEKL, per germline. CDR3 region: CASSQLGLAENTGELFF. DNA for the CDR3: TGCGCCAGCAGTCAGCTCGGGCTAGCGGAGAACACCGGGGAGCTGTTTTTT.

This clonotype was observed at least ten times. V is TRBV9 and J is TRBJ2-7; unclear D gene. Germline V gene sequence: CDR1 SGDLS, CDR2 YYNGEE. There are 15 residues in the CDR3. V shed 0 bases and J shed 4 bases, with 14 bases lying between them. CDR3 amino acids: CASSVAFSANYEQYF. The CDR3 nucleotides are TGTGCCAGCAGCGTAGCATTCTCCGCCAATTACGAGCAGTACTTC. Based on the CDR3 plus reference TRBV9 and TRBJ2-7, the full variable domain is DSGVTQTPKHLITATGQRVTLRCSPRSGDLSVYWYQQSLDQGLQFLIQYYNGEERAKGNILERFSAQQFPDLHSELNLSSLELGDSALYFCASSVAFSANYEQYFGPGTRLTVT.

This clonotype was recorded many times. The chain employs TRBV29-1 and TRBJ2-2; D remains ambiguous. Looked up from germline, CDR1 is SQVTM and CDR2 is ANQGSEA. Deletions cut 1 base from V and 0 bases from J, with 6 bases between. CDR3 length equals 14 residues. CDR3 region: CSVEGSSNTGELFF. In DNA, the CDR3 is TGCAGCGTTGAAGGCAGCTCGAACACCGGGGAGCTGTTTTTT.

The table lists this clonotype with a few counts. The chain combines TRBV13 with TRBJ2-7; the D gene is possibly TRBD2 (5 bases). CDR3 length: 14 residues. V lost 5 bases to trimming and J lost 4 bases, with 15 bases between them. The V gene's germline CDR1 is PRHDT and CDR2 FYEKMQ (reference sequence). For the CDR3, the DNA is TGTGCCAGCAGCACCCGGGTACTAGGTTACGAGCAGTACTTC. This sequence encodes CASSTRVLGYEQYF.